This is a list of T cell receptor beta chains from one sample in a study of blood T cells in healthy people across ages. TCRdb re-analysed the 5' RACE reads in MiXCR, keeping a single row per CDR3 protein. The data show some 1.8 million distinct CDR3 sequences, with roughly 43% seen just once and 20% to 25% held by the top ten. The sequencing sample was made of blood. All receptors derive from a human donor in good health. Both conserved end residues are part of each CDR3. The D gene is left open where the match is weak. Size is omitted from some rows. Given values are once, few, many or a class for expanded clones.

-,TRBJ2-7,16,-,TRBV4-2,TGTGCCAGCAGCCAGATTTCGACAGGTACGGCCTACGAGCAGTACTTC,CASSQISTGTAYEQYF
few,TRBJ1-6,14,-,TRBV20-1,TGCAGTACAAACTCAGGCCTAGTTAATTCACCCCTCCACTTT,CSTNSGLVNSPLHF
-,TRBJ2-3,13,-,TRBV20-1,TGCAGTGCTTACGAGGGTAATTCAGATACGCAGTATTTT,CSAYEGNSDTQYF
-,TRBJ2-7,14,TRBD1,TRBV6-2/TRBV6-3,TGTGCCAGCAGTTACTCAAGGACAGGGGGCGAGCAGTACTTC,CASSYSRTGGEQYF
few,TRBJ2-5,14,-,TRBV2,TGTGCCAGCAGTGAATACGGCAGCCAAGAGACCCAGTACTTC,CASSEYGSQETQYF
few,TRBJ1-5,15,-,TRBV7-2,TGTGCCAGCAGCCTCTCGGGAGGTTACAATCAGCCCCAGCATTTT,CASSLSGGYNQPQHF
-,TRBJ2-1,18,-,TRBV19,TGTGCCAGTAGTATAGCGGGGGTGTACGGAAAATCCTACAATGAGCAGTTCTTC,CASSIAGVYGKSYNEQFF
few,TRBJ1-2,12,-,TRBV4-2,TGTGCCAGCAGCCAAGAAGGGCATGGCTACACCTTC,CASSQEGHGYTF
-,TRBJ2-7,14,-,TRBV7-3,TGTGCCAGCAGCCCAACTTTGGCGTCCTACGAGCAGTACTTC,CASSPTLASYEQYF
few,TRBJ1-1,14,TRBD1,TRBV12-3/TRBV12-4,TGTGCCGGCAGTCTTCAGGGGGCGAGGACTGAAGCTTTCTTT,CAGSLQGARTEAFF
few,TRBJ2-1,14,-,TRBV7-2,TGTGCCAGCAGATTACTTCTCGGCTACAATGAGCAGTTCTTC,CASRLLLGYNEQFF
few,TRBJ2-1,15,-,TRBV5-1,TGTGCCAGCAGTCCAACTGGCGGGGACTACAATGAGCAGTTCTTC,CASSPTGGDYNEQFF
-,TRBJ2-4,11,-,TRBV12-3/TRBV12-4,TGTGCCACCAGAATAGGACTGTTTCAGTACTTC,CATRIGLFQYF
-,TRBJ2-1,11,-,TRBV2,TGTGCCAGCACTGCCGGGACCATACCGTTCTTC,CASTAGTIPFF
-,TRBJ1-2,14,-,TRBV7-2,TGTGCCAGCAGCCATGGACTTCCGTACTATGGCTACACCTTC,CASSHGLPYYGYTF
-,TRBJ1-1,15,TRBD1,TRBV3-1,TGTGCCAGCAGCCAAGACCCCGGACAGGATACCGAAGCTTTCTTT,CASSQDPGQDTEAFF
-,TRBJ1-1,14,-,TRBV7-3,TGTGTCAGCAGCCCCCCGGGGAGGGACACTGAAGCTTTCTTT,CVSSPPGRDTEAFF
once,TRBJ2-2,15,-,TRBV27,TGTGCCAGCAGTTTAAAGGGCGCGAACACCGGGGAGCTGTTTTTT,CASSLKGANTGELFF
-,TRBJ1-2,13,-,TRBV20-1,TGCAGTGCTACGGTGGCTCTAATCTATGGCTACACCTTC,CSATVALIYGYTF
-,TRBJ2-4,15,-,TRBV6-6,TGTGCCAGCAGCCGGACGGACCTAGCCAAAAACATTCAGTACTTC,CASSRTDLAKNIQYF
-,TRBJ2-7,15,TRBD1,TRBV7-9,TGTGCCAGCAGCTTAGTGGGACAGGTCCCCTTCGAGCAGTACTTC,CASSLVGQVPFEQYF
few,TRBJ2-4,15,-,TRBV4-2,TGTGCCAGCAGTCCGAGCGGCACCGACGGAGGGGAGCAGTACTTC,CASSPSGTDGGEQYF
-,TRBJ1-2,14,-,TRBV29-1,TGCAGCGTTTCCTCGCCGGGGACAAACTATGGCTACACCTTC,CSVSSPGTNYGYTF
-,TRBJ2-7,13,-,TRBV5-1,TGCGCCAGCAGCTTGGGGACGACAGCCGAGCAGTACTTC,CASSLGTTAEQYF
-,TRBJ1-2,14,-,TRBV12-3/TRBV12-4,TGTGCCAGCAGCCCTATCCTCAACTACGGGGGCTACACCTTC,CASSPILNYGGYTF
few,TRBJ2-1,13,-,TRBV5-1,TGCGCCAGCAGCCCTGACTCGAGCGATGAGCAGTTCTTC,CASSPDSSDEQFF
many,TRBJ2-7,15,TRBD1,TRBV4-1,TGCGCCAGCAGCCAAGGACAGGGGTTCTCCTACGAGCAGTACTTC,CASSQGQGFSYEQYF
few,TRBJ2-1,13,-,TRBV6-2/TRBV6-3,TGTGCCAGTTCGGACACAACCTACAATGAGCAGTTCTTC,CASSDTTYNEQFF
-,TRBJ2-1,15,-,TRBV7-2,TGTGCCAGCAGGGATATAGGGACCCCCTACAATGAGCAGTTCTTC,CASRDIGTPYNEQFF
once,TRBJ2-5,15,-,TRBV2,TGTGCCAGCAGTGAAGTTCCGGGTCGGAGAGAGACCCAGTACTTC,CASSEVPGRRETQYF
few,TRBJ1-3,16,-,TRBV5-5,TGTGCCAGCAGCTTGGCGATGGAGTACTCTGGAAACACCATATATTTT,CASSLAMEYSGNTIYF
-,TRBJ2-3,17,TRBD2,TRBV4-3,TGCGCCAGCAGCCAACAGACTAGCGGGGGTAGCACAGATACGCAGTATTTT,CASSQQTSGGSTDTQYF
-,TRBJ2-3,16,-,TRBV20-1,TGCAGTGCTAGAGAAACGAGGGGGGGACTCACAGATACGCAGTATTTT,CSARETRGGLTDTQYF
-,TRBJ1-6,20,-,TRBV7-2,TGTGCCAGCCACTCACGGGGCGGTAGGGGAAAAAGCTCCTATAATTCACCCCTCCACTTT,CASHSRGGRGKSSYNSPLHF
-,TRBJ1-5,13,-,TRBV7-9,TGTGCCAGCAGCTCCTTAAACGGACAGCCCCAGCATTTT,CASSSLNGQPQHF
-,TRBJ1-2,16,-,TRBV7-8,TGTGCCAGCAGCTTAGACACCCTATCGGTCTACTATGGCTACACCTTC,CASSLDTLSVYYGYTF
-,TRBJ1-4,15,-,TRBV12-3/TRBV12-4,TGTGCCAGCAGTTTAGAGCTAAGGGGGAATGAAAAACTGTTTTTT,CASSLELRGNEKLFF
-,TRBJ2-6,17,-,TRBV2,TGTGCCAGCAGTGTAGACGGGGGCGGGTCGGGGGCCAACGTCCTGACTTTC,CASSVDGGGSGANVLTF
-,TRBJ2-5,17,TRBD2,TRBV6-1,TGTGCCAGCAGTCAAGACACTAGCGGGGGGGCATTAGAGACCCAGTACTTC,CASSQDTSGGALETQYF
-,TRBJ2-5,13,-,TRBV9,TGTGCCAGCAGCGTAGAGGGATTGGAGACCCAGTACTTC,CASSVEGLETQYF
few,TRBJ1-2,14,TRBD1,TRBV12-3/TRBV12-4,TGTGCCAGCAGTTTCCGGGACAGGGGCCGCGGCTACACCTTC,CASSFRDRGRGYTF
few,TRBJ2-7,15,TRBD2,TRBV20-1,TGCAGTGCGCTTACTAGCGAAGGCTCCTTCGACGAGCAGTACTTC,CSALTSEGSFDEQYF
-,TRBJ1-1,15,-,TRBV6-2/TRBV6-3,TGTGCCAGCAGTCAACCGGGACTGTTGAACACTGAAGCTTTCTTT,CASSQPGLLNTEAFF
-,TRBJ1-2,17,-,TRBV11-2,TGTGCCAGCAGCTTAGATCCGGTTCAGGGTGGAGACTATGGCTACACCTTC,CASSLDPVQGGDYGYTF
-,TRBJ2-7,12,TRBD1,TRBV10-3,TGTGCCATCACTTCGACAGGGCGGGAGCAGTACTTC,CAITSTGREQYF
few,TRBJ2-3,13,TRBD1,TRBV24-1,TGTGCCACCGGGACAGGGTCGATAGATACGCAGTATTTT,CATGTGSIDTQYF
-,TRBJ1-6,15,TRBD1,TRBV7-3,TGTGCCAGCAGCTTAGCAGGGGGCGGTAATTCACCCCTCCACTTT,CASSLAGGGNSPLHF
many,TRBJ2-3,11,-,TRBV6-2/TRBV6-3,TGTGCCAGCAGGTTGGGAGATACGCAGTATTTT,CASRLGDTQYF
-,TRBJ2-5,15,-,TRBV9,TGTGCCAGCAGCGCGGGGGGCGGATACCAAGAGACCCAGTACTTC,CASSAGGGYQETQYF
-,TRBJ2-7,13,-,TRBV28,TGTGCCAGCAGTCCCACCCTAAACTACGAGCAGTACTTC,CASSPTLNYEQYF
once,TRBJ1-5,15,-,TRBV2,TGTGCCAGCAGTGGGCCTCTCGGTGGGAATCAGCCCCAGCATTTT,CASSGPLGGNQPQHF
-,TRBJ2-3,17,TRBD2,TRBV7-3,TGTGCCAGCAGCCTCCGCCCCTGGCGGGGGGGCACAGATACGCAGTATTTT,CASSLRPWRGGTDTQYF
-,TRBJ1-6,15,TRBD1,TRBV18,TGTGCCAGCTCACCGTCGACAGGGAATAATTCACCCCTCCACTTT,CASSPSTGNNSPLHF
few,TRBJ2-7,14,TRBD1,TRBV12-3/TRBV12-4,TGTGCCAGCAAGGAAACGGGACAGGACAGCGAGCAGTACTTC,CASKETGQDSEQYF
-,TRBJ2-3,12,-,TRBV20-1,TGCAGTGCTAGTTTGGGGACGGATACGCGGTATTTT,CSASLGTDTRYF
-,TRBJ2-4,15,-,TRBV27,TGTGCCAGCAGTTTAGGTGGGGAGGCCAAAAACATTCAGTACTTC,CASSLGGEAKNIQYF
-,TRBJ2-1,18,-,TRBV27,TGTGCCAGCAGCCGCACCCGACCGGAAGACGGGTCCTACAATGAGCAGTTCTTC,CASSRTRPEDGSYNEQFF
-,TRBJ1-2,17,-,TRBV4-2,TGTGCCAGCAGCCAAGAGGTGGAGGGGGTGCCTAACTATGGCTACACCTTC,CASSQEVEGVPNYGYTF
-,TRBJ2-3,15,-,TRBV7-3,TGTGCCAGCAGCTTGGGACTCTCGCGGGTAGATACGCAGTATTTT,CASSLGLSRVDTQYF
-,TRBJ2-7,15,-,TRBV3-1,TGTGCCAGCAGCCAAGGGGCCCGCTCCACCTACGAGCAGTACTTC,CASSQGARSTYEQYF